A selection of T cell receptor beta chains follows, all from one sample in a study of somatic mutations in cytotoxic T cells in rheumatoid arthritis. Data came from immunoSEQ multiplex PCR; TCRdb stores just in-frame clones and leaves some out. This table holds about 25,000 clones, roughly 69% found once. Material for sequencing was CD8+ T cells sorted from blood. The receptors originated from a woman between 18 and 29 years old in good health. The CDR3 runs from the conserved cysteine through the conserved F or W. The D gene is left open where the match is weak. Part of the rows lack a size; the others show once, few, many or a class for expanded clones.

.	few	TRBV5-6	TRBJ2-7	CASSLARGGDSYEQYF	TGTGCCAGCAGCTTGGCCAGGGGCGGGGACTCCTACGAGCAGTACTTC
.	.	TRBV28	TRBJ1-2	CASSLRSTAYGYTF	TGTGCCAGCAGTTTAAGGTCCACAGCCTATGGCTACACCTTC
.	.	TRBV11-2	TRBJ2-1	CASSYQRASGNEQFF	TGTGCCAGCAGCTACCAAAGGGCCAGTGGAAATGAGCAGTTCTTC
.	.	TRBV7-6	TRBJ2-7	CASSLALSSEQYF	TGTGCCAGCAGCTTAGCGCTGAGCAGCGAGCAGTACTTC
.	.	TRBV27	TRBJ2-7	CASMGRTIYEQYF	TGTGCCAGTATGGGGCGGACTATCTACGAGCAGTACTTC
.	.	TRBV27	TRBJ2-7	CASGPKYRAQYF	TGTGCCAGCGGTCCCAAATACAGGGCCCAGTACTTC
TRBD1	few	TRBV7-8	TRBJ2-7	CASSLGTGVTYEQYF	TGTGCCAGCAGCTTAGGGACAGGGGTCACCTACGAGCAGTACTTC
.	.	TRBV7-6	TRBJ1-1	CASSQLTRGAAFF	TGTGCCAGCAGCCAATTAACGCGGGGGGCGGCTTTCTTT
TRBD1	few	TRBV7-9	TRBJ2-2	CATPGQGYTGELFF	TGTGCCACCCCGGGACAGGGTTACACCGGGGAGCTGTTTTTT
.	.	TRBV7-2	TRBJ2-7	CASSYYTSRYEQYF	TGTGCCAGCAGCTATTATACTTCCCGCTACGAGCAGTACTTC
TRBD1	.	TRBV28	TRBJ1-6	CASNPVGDREAYNSPLHF	TGTGCCAGCAACCCAGTGGGTGACAGGGAAGCCTATAATTCACCCCTCCACTTT
TRBD1	.	TRBV4-2	TRBJ1-6	CASSQDIQGANNSPLHF	TGTGCCAGCAGCCAGGATATACAGGGGGCCAATAATTCACCCCTCCACTTT
.	few	TRBV7-9	TRBJ2-1	CASSLEGPSYNEQFF	TGTGCCAGCAGCTTAGAAGGCCCTTCCTACAATGAGCAGTTCTTC
.	.	TRBV2	TRBJ2-1	CATGFSGDNEQFF	TGTGCCACCGGGTTTAGCGGTGACAATGAGCAGTTCTTC
.	.	TRBV5-1	TRBJ1-1	CASSLASVNTEAFF	TGCGCCAGCAGCTTAGCCTCGGTGAACACTGAAGCTTTCTTT
.	.	TRBV6-5	TRBJ2-7	CASRPDTTYEQYF	TGTGCCAGCAGACCCGACACCACCTACGAGCAGTACTTC
.	.	TRBV28	TRBJ1-2	CASRPTTRPTNYGYTF	TGTGCCAGCAGACCTACGACAAGACCCACTAACTATGGCTACACCTTC
.	.	TRBV2	TRBJ2-3	CASSVGGHGTDTQYF	TGTGCCAGCAGTGTAGGGGGGCACGGCACAGATACGCAGTATTTT
.	.	TRBV7-2	TRBJ2-2	CASSFWLNTGELFF	TGTGCCAGCAGCTTCTGGTTGAACACCGGGGAGCTGTTTTTT
.	few	TRBV30	TRBJ1-2	CAWSERVSNYGYTF	TGTGCCTGGAGTGAGAGGGTTTCTAACTATGGCTACACCTTC
.	.	TRBV28	TRBJ2-7	CASSSRRVSYEQYF	TGTGCCAGCAGTTCCCGACGGGTCTCCTACGAGCAGTACTTC
.	.	TRBV7-2	TRBJ1-2	CASKDNYGYTF	TGTGCCAGCAAGGACAACTATGGCTACACCTTC
.	.	TRBV18	TRBJ2-1	CASSRTYNEQFF	TGTGCCAGCTCACGGACCTACAATGAGCAGTTCTTC
TRBD2	.	TRBV28	TRBJ2-1	CASSSIGLAGNEQFF	TGTGCCAGCAGTTCGATTGGACTAGCGGGCAATGAGCAGTTCTTC
TRBD2	once	TRBV28	TRBJ2-4	CASSMILAGGPLDIQYF	TGTGCCAGCAGTATGATACTAGCGGGAGGGCCTTTGGACATTCAGTACTTC
.	.	TRBV6-5	TRBJ1-2	CASSFARVNGYTF	TGTGCCAGCAGTTTCGCCAGGGTGAATGGCTACACCTTC